Presented here are 5 T cell receptor beta chains from one specimen sequenced in a study of shared clonotypes between healthy human individuals. The table came from immunoSEQ multiplex PCR; TCRdb's copy has only in-frame clones and leaves some out. The sample lists more than 550,000 clones, roughly 72% occurring once. Source material: memory CD4+ T cells sorted from blood. Subset denoted: CD45RA-negative fraction. Source of these receptors: a woman aged 25 to 39 in good health.

The rearrangement uses TRBV27 and TRBJ2-1; 13 positions agree with TRBD2. The CDR3 is 18 amino acids. Germline trimming cut 6 bases from V and 5 bases from J; bases unmatched to any gene: 13. Germline assignment: CDR1 MNHEY and CDR2 SMNVEV (reference sequence). The DNA for the CDR3 is TGTGCCAGCAGCCGCACAGCGACTAGCGGGAGGTTTCACAATGAGCAGTTCTTC. Translation gives CASSRTATSGRFHNEQFF.

The rearrangement uses TRBV7-9 and TRBJ2-1; the match to TRBD1 covers 9 bases. The germline CDR1 and CDR2 sequences are SEHNR and FQNEAQ (reference sequence). CDR3 length equals 14 residues. V lost 3 bases and J lost 8; bases outside the gene matches: 5. The DNA for the CDR3 is TGTGCCAGCAGCTTGGGACAGGGCGGCCATGAGCAGTTCTTC. Its translation is CASSLGQGGHEQFF.

The V and J genes are TRBV28 and TRBJ2-2, with D uncertain. The length of the CDR3 is 14 residues. Between the trimmed V and J ends, which lost 3 bases and 6 bases, there was a span of 11 bases. Germline V gives CDR1 MDHEN, CDR2 SYDVKM. CDR3 amino acids: CASSFRQVPGELFF. CDR3 in DNA: TGTGCCAGCAGTTTCCGTCAAGTCCCCGGGGAGCTGTTTTTT. The entire variable domain, with the rest obtained from reference TRBV28 and TRBJ2-2, is as follows: DVKVTQSSRYLVKRTGEKVFLECVQDMDHENMFWYRQDPGLGLRLIYFSYDVKMKEKGDIPEGYSVSREKKERFSLILESASTNQTSMYLCASSFRQVPGELFFGEGSRLTVL.

This chain uses TRBV10-3 with TRBJ1-1, with 9 nucleotides matching TRBD1. Germline trimming cut 7 bases from V and 4 bases from J; bases unmatched to any gene: 7. CDR1 is ENHRY, CDR2 SYGVKD, per germline. This CDR3 has 14 residues. Written as DNA, the CDR3 is TGTGCCATCAACGGACAGGGGTTCGGCACTGAAGCTTTCTTT. Translated, it gives CAINGQGFGTEAFF.

The chain links TRBV5-1 to TRBJ2-7; 7 bases line up with TRBD1. With 4 bases clipped from V and 4 bases from J, the junction kept 2 bases outside the gene matches. CDR3 length: 12 residues. Germline V gene lookup returns CDR1 SGHRS and CDR2 YFSETQ. CDR3 bases: TGCGCCAGCAGCCGGACAGGTTACGAGCAGTACTTC. Its translation is CASSRTGYEQYF. Drawing the rest from reference TRBV5-1 and TRBJ2-7, the complete variable domain is KAGVTQTPRYLIKTRGQQVTLSCSPISGHRSVSWYQQTPGQGLQFLFEYFSETQRNKGNFPGRFSGRQFSNSRSEMNVSTLELGDSALYLCASSRTGYEQYFGPGTRLTVT.